The 11 T cell receptor beta chains below come from one sample, sequenced in a study of T cell changes during pregnancy in multiple sclerosis. TCRdb keeps only in-frame clones here, not all; method: immunoSEQ multiplex PCR. Counted here are around 62,000 clones, 89% occurring once; the ten biggest clones make up around 2.5%. The material was peripheral blood, obtained in the first trimester of pregnancy. The receptor set was obtained from a female donor with multiple sclerosis, enrolled in a pregnancy study.

J is TRBJ2-1 and V is TRBV27; TRBD2 matches at 9 bases. The ends lost 4 bases at V and 9 bases at J; junction bases unmatched: 13. Germline V gene lookup returns CDR1 MNHEY and CDR2 SMNVEV (reference sequence). CDR3 length equals 16 residues. The CDR3 sequence is CASSSPKSGGLGEQFF. The CDR3 DNA sequence: TGTGCCAGCAGTTCCCCCAAAAGCGGGGGGTTAGGTGAGCAGTTCTTC.

V usage is TRBV6-5 and J usage is TRBJ1-5, with D uncertain. CDR3 size: 14 residues. Trimming left V 0 bases short and J 7 bases short, with 10 bases between. Germline V CDR1 and CDR2: MNHEY, SVGAGI. DNA of the CDR3: TGTGCCAGCAGTTACTCTCTTAACGGGCAGCCCCAGCATTTT. This encodes CASSYSLNGQPQHF.

The chain is built from TRBV19 and TRBJ1-1; no reliable D call. Germline V gene data show CDR1 as LNHDA and CDR2 as SQIVND (reference sequence). V was shortened by 0 bases and J by 1 base, with 6 bases between the two germline ends. The CDR3 covers 14 residues. For the CDR3, the DNA is TGTGCCAGTAGTATAGAAGGAGGGAACACTGAAGCTTTCTTT. This codes for CASSIEGGNTEAFF.

The chain carries TRBV12-5 and TRBJ2-7, with D uncertain. V lost 3 bases, J lost 5 bases, and 20 bases lay in between. Germline CDR1 reads LGHNT; CDR2 reads FRNRAP. This CDR3 region has 16 residues. The CDR3 here is CASGFWQTSVLNEQYF. CDR3 coding DNA: TGTGCTAGTGGTTTTTGGCAAACCTCCGTTCTCAACGAGCAGTACTTC.

As to this clone: The sample has other DNA sequences that encode this CDR3 too. The chain recombines TRBV27 with TRBJ1-1; D call uncertain. The CDR3 totals 12 residues. Between the trimmed V and J ends, which lost 2 bases and 5 bases, there was a span of 6 bases. Germline V gene data show CDR1 as MNHEY and CDR2 as SMNVEV (reference sequence). CDR3 nucleotide sequence: TGTGCCAGCAGTTTAACGGGGACTGAAGCTTTCTTT. Residues: CASSLTGTEAFF.

The chain has TRBV18 and TRBJ1-2; 8 bases fit TRBD1. Germline CDR1 KGHSH, CDR2 LQKENI. V lost 3 bases to trimming and J lost 5 bases; unmatched junction nucleotides: 14. This CDR3 spans 17 amino acids. The CDR3 DNA follows: TGTGCCAGCTCACCGCGTCCGGGACAGGCAGACTATTATGGCTACACCTTC. Translated, it gives CASSPRPGQADYYGYTF.

This clone was seen only once. The V gene is TRBV29-1, the J gene TRBJ2-1; TRBD1 matches at 7 bases. The CDR3 extends over 11 amino acids. V gave up 8 bases and J gave up 8 bases; unmatched junction bases: 6. Germline V lookup: CDR1 SQVTM, CDR2 ANQGSEA. CDR3 in DNA: TGCAGCATTAACAGGGGCTATGAGCAGTTCTTC. Amino acids: CSINRGYEQFF.

The V call is TRBV5-4, the J call TRBJ2-7, with D perhaps TRBD2 (7 bases). This CDR3 has 17 amino acids. The ends were cut back, 2 bases at V and 4 bases at J, with 22 bases in the middle. Germline V gene lookup returns CDR1 SGHNT and CDR2 YYREEE (reference sequence). CDR3 in amino acids: CASSFSSAGAGVYEQYF. CDR3 DNA: TGTGCCAGCAGCTTCTCCTCGGCGGGGGCTGGGGTTTACGAGCAGTACTTC.

This chain joins TRBV2 and TRBJ2-1, with D possibly being TRBD1 (5 bases). V was pared by 8 bases and J by 8 bases, with 19 bases between. CDR3 length: 14 amino acids. Germline lookup yields CDR1 SNHLY and CDR2 FYNNEI. The CDR3 nucleotides are TGTGCCAGCCAGCCGAGACAGACCGGCGATGAGCAGTTCTTC. Its protein is CASQPRQTGDEQFF.

The J gene is TRBJ1-1, the V gene TRBV10-2, with D maybe TRBD1 (6 bases). The CDR3 extends over 17 amino acids. From germline, CDR1 is WSHSY and CDR2 SAAADI. The V gene lost 2 bases and the J gene lost 1 base, with 17 bases spanning the gap. The CDR3 loop is CASSESRGAIPNTEAFF. CDR3 DNA sequence: TGCGCCAGCAGTGAGAGTCGGGGGGCAATTCCGAACACTGAAGCTTTCTTT.

This chain connects TRBV11-2 to TRBJ1-4; D is undetermined. Trimming cost V 5 bases and J 6 bases, with 10 bases left between them. This CDR3 spans 13 amino acids. The V gene's germline CDR1 is SGHAT and CDR2 FQNNGV. The CDR3 reads CASSGENDEKLFF. Written as DNA, the CDR3 is TGTGCCAGCAGCGGAGAGAACGATGAAAAACTGTTTTTT.